Listed below are T cell receptor beta chains from one sample, sequenced in a study of blood T cells in healthy people across ages. Using its own MiXCR run on the 5' RACE reads, TCRdb lists one record per CDR3 protein. The table includes over a million distinct CDR3 sequences, roughly 24% detected once. These data also featured in a second study, about T cells of mothers and their children.

Sequenced sample: blood. The receptors originated from a girl aged 2-9 years in good health. The CDR3 runs from the conserved cysteine through the conserved F or W. The order of the fields is V gene, clone size, J gene, D gene, CDR3 DNA, CDR3 protein. D genes are given only for firm matches. Some rows have no size entry. The others give once, few or many, or a class for an expanded clone.

V: TRBV5-1
size: few
J: TRBJ2-3
D: -
DNA: TGCGCCAGCAGCTTTTCCACCGGGGGTAAACCTGATACGCAGTATTTT
CDR3: CASSFSTGGKPDTQYF

V: TRBV10-3
size: -
J: TRBJ2-1
D: -
DNA: TGTGCCATCAGTGAAGAGCGTAACTCCTACAATGAGCAGTTCTTC
CDR3: CAISEERNSYNEQFF

V: TRBV12-3/TRBV12-4
size: few
J: TRBJ1-6
D: -
DNA: TGTGCCAGCAGCAGTCAGGACACGCCGGGGGCACCCCTCCACTTT
CDR3: CASSSQDTPGAPLHF

V: TRBV10-3
size: -
J: TRBJ2-5
D: -
DNA: TGTGCCATGATGGGCGATGGGGAGACCCAGTACTTC
CDR3: CAMMGDGETQYF

V: TRBV2
size: -
J: TRBJ2-1
D: -
DNA: TGTGCCAGCAGTGTAGTTGTATTGGGGGAAATGGAAGATGAGCAGTTCTTC
CDR3: CASSVVVLGEMEDEQFF

V: TRBV12-3/TRBV12-4
size: -
J: TRBJ1-5
D: TRBD1
DNA: TGTGCCAGCAGTTTTCGGGACAGGGGCGTTCTGTGGCCCCAGCATTTT
CDR3: CASSFRDRGVLWPQHF

V: TRBV12-3/TRBV12-4
size: many
J: TRBJ1-1
D: -
DNA: TGTGCCAGCAAGGTCGACATGAACACTGAAGCTTTCTTT
CDR3: CASKVDMNTEAFF

V: TRBV9
size: many
J: TRBJ2-4
D: TRBD2
DNA: TGTGCCAGCAGCATCACAGCGGGGAACAAAAACATTCAGTACTTC
CDR3: CASSITAGNKNIQYF

V: TRBV7-2
size: few
J: TRBJ2-7
D: TRBD2
DNA: TGTGCCAGCAGCCCGCGGACTAGCGGGGCTTCCTACGAGCAGTACTTC
CDR3: CASSPRTSGASYEQYF

V: TRBV6-1
size: few
J: TRBJ2-7
D: -
DNA: TGTGCCAGCAGTGAGGCTACAGGGAGGAACTTACAGTACTTC
CDR3: CASSEATGRNLQYF

V: TRBV7-9
size: -
J: TRBJ2-3
D: -
DNA: TGTGCCAGCAGCTCTGACGTAGATACGCAGTATTTT
CDR3: CASSSDVDTQYF

V: TRBV5-6
size: few
J: TRBJ2-7
D: -
DNA: TGTGCCAGCAGCTTCGGAGACACCTACTACGAGCAGTACTTC
CDR3: CASSFGDTYYEQYF

V: TRBV7-9
size: -
J: TRBJ2-1
D: -
DNA: TGTGCCAGCAGCTCCCTCTCACAGTACAATGAGCAGTTCTTC
CDR3: CASSSLSQYNEQFF

V: TRBV28
size: -
J: TRBJ2-1
D: -
DNA: TGTGCCAGCAGTTTCCGACTAGACAATGAGCAGTTCTTC
CDR3: CASSFRLDNEQFF

V: TRBV11-2
size: -
J: TRBJ2-3
D: TRBD2
DNA: TGTGCCAGCAGCTTAGTGGAGCGGGAGGTCGGAGGAGATACGCAGTATTTT
CDR3: CASSLVEREVGGDTQYF

V: TRBV28
size: few
J: TRBJ2-5
D: -
DNA: TGTGCCAGCAGCATGTCCTCTAGGGACCGGTACCAGGAGACCCAGTACTTC
CDR3: CASSMSSRDRYQETQYF

V: TRBV29-1
size: few
J: TRBJ2-7
D: TRBD1
DNA: TGCAGCGTTGAAGATTCCCTTACAGGGGTTCCTTACGAGCAGTACTTC
CDR3: CSVEDSLTGVPYEQYF

V: TRBV21-1
size: -
J: TRBJ1-2
D: -
DNA: TGTGCCAGCAGCTCGGACGGCGGCAAGGGTGGCTACACCTTC
CDR3: CASSSDGGKGGYTF

V: TRBV29-1
size: -
J: TRBJ1-1
D: -
DNA: TGCAGCGTTGCTAACGGACACACTGAAGCTTTCTTT
CDR3: CSVANGHTEAFF

V: TRBV7-6
size: -
J: TRBJ2-7
D: -
DNA: TGTGCCAGCAGCGGAACCACTAGCAGGAGGGCCGACGAGCAGTACTTC
CDR3: CASSGTTSRRADEQYF

V: TRBV28
size: few
J: TRBJ2-1
D: TRBD2
DNA: TGTGCCAGCAGTCGGTGGCGGGAGGGGTCCAATGAGCAGTTCTTC
CDR3: CASSRWREGSNEQFF

V: TRBV7-8
size: -
J: TRBJ1-1
D: -
DNA: TGTGCCAGCAGCCCAGGCGTGGGTTGGGCTTTCTTT
CDR3: CASSPGVGWAFF

V: TRBV4-2
size: -
J: TRBJ2-2
D: TRBD2
DNA: TGTGCCAGCAGCCAAGATCTGGGGCTAGCGGGGACCCGGGGCACCGGGGAGCTGTTTTTT
CDR3: CASSQDLGLAGTRGTGELFF

V: TRBV3-1
size: few
J: TRBJ2-3
D: -
DNA: TGTGCCAGCAGCCAAGGTATTAGCGGTTTGGGCACAGATACGCAGTATTTT
CDR3: CASSQGISGLGTDTQYF

V: TRBV14
size: few
J: TRBJ2-1
D: -
DNA: TGTGCCAGCAGCCCTCTCCCACCCGGGGTGGATTACAATGAGCAGTTCTTC
CDR3: CASSPLPPGVDYNEQFF

V: TRBV4-1
size: -
J: TRBJ1-1
D: -
DNA: TGCGCCAGCAGCCAAGACTGGCTGCTGAACACTGAAGCTTTCTTT
CDR3: CASSQDWLLNTEAFF

V: TRBV7-2
size: -
J: TRBJ2-7
D: TRBD1
DNA: TGTGCCAGCAGCTTAGTGAAGGGGACAGGGACCTACGAGCAGTACTTC
CDR3: CASSLVKGTGTYEQYF

V: TRBV5-1
size: -
J: TRBJ2-1
D: TRBD2
DNA: TGCGCCAGCAGCCCCGGGACTACTAACAATGAGCAGTTCTTC
CDR3: CASSPGTTNNEQFF

V: TRBV29-1
size: -
J: TRBJ1-1
D: -
DNA: TGCAGCGTTGAAGGGCATCATTCCATGGGAAATATGAACACTGAAGCTTTCTTT
CDR3: CSVEGHHSMGNMNTEAFF

V: TRBV7-8
size: few
J: TRBJ2-4
D: TRBD2
DNA: TGTGCCAGCAGCTTGCGGGAGATCCACATTCAGTACTTC
CDR3: CASSLREIHIQYF

V: TRBV9
size: -
J: TRBJ2-5
D: -
DNA: TGTGCCAGCAGCGGAACAGGGGGGGCAAAGACCCAGTACTTC
CDR3: CASSGTGGAKTQYF

V: TRBV29-1
size: few
J: TRBJ2-7
D: -
DNA: TGCAGCGTTGAAGGGGAGGACGAGCAGTACTTC
CDR3: CSVEGEDEQYF

V: TRBV12-3/TRBV12-4
size: -
J: TRBJ1-1
D: -
DNA: TGTGCCAGCAGGAGACTGGGGGACACTCAAGCTTTCTTT
CDR3: CASRRLGDTQAFF

V: TRBV24-1
size: few
J: TRBJ2-1
D: TRBD1
DNA: TGTGCCACCAGTGATACTACAGGGGGTTGGAGAAATGAGCAGTTCTTC
CDR3: CATSDTTGGWRNEQFF

V: TRBV7-2
size: -
J: TRBJ2-6
D: -
DNA: TGTGCCAGCAGCTTAGACAGGAGTACTGGGGCCAACGTCCTGACTTTC
CDR3: CASSLDRSTGANVLTF

V: TRBV11-2
size: -
J: TRBJ2-7
D: -
DNA: TGTGCCAGCAGCCAACTCCCTCACTCCTACGAGCAGTACTTC
CDR3: CASSQLPHSYEQYF

V: TRBV20-1
size: few
J: TRBJ1-1
D: -
DNA: TGCAGTGCTAGACCTACTGGGTGGACTGAAGCTTTCTTT
CDR3: CSARPTGWTEAFF

V: TRBV20-1
size: -
J: TRBJ2-5
D: -
DNA: TGCAGTGCTAGTGAGTCAGTTCAAGAGACCCAGTACTTC
CDR3: CSASESVQETQYF

V: TRBV15
size: few
J: TRBJ1-1
D: -
DNA: TGTGCCACCAGCACAGATCCGGACACTGAAGCTTTCTTT
CDR3: CATSTDPDTEAFF

V: TRBV29-1
size: few
J: TRBJ1-3
D: TRBD1
DNA: TGCAGCGTCATTACAGGGGTCGGTGGAAACACCATATATTTT
CDR3: CSVITGVGGNTIYF

V: TRBV12-3/TRBV12-4
size: -
J: TRBJ2-5
D: -
DNA: TGTGCCAGCAGTTCAGGACACGGGTGGGAGACCCAGTACTTC
CDR3: CASSSGHGWETQYF

V: TRBV20-1
size: -
J: TRBJ2-5
D: TRBD2
DNA: TGCAGTGCTGATAGCGGGGAAAAACAAGAGACCCAGTACTTC
CDR3: CSADSGEKQETQYF

V: TRBV5-6
size: few
J: TRBJ1-2
D: -
DNA: TGTGCCAGCAGCCCCGGGCCGGGAGCGCCGGCGGGCTATGGCTACACCTTC
CDR3: CASSPGPGAPAGYGYTF

V: TRBV9
size: -
J: TRBJ2-1
D: TRBD2
DNA: TGTGCCAGCAGCGCAGGGACGGGACTAGCGGGAGTAAGGGAGCAGTTCTTC
CDR3: CASSAGTGLAGVREQFF

V: TRBV29-1
size: -
J: TRBJ1-2
D: TRBD1
DNA: TGCAGCGTCCAAGAGGGGACAGGGTTAAACTATGGCTACACCTTC
CDR3: CSVQEGTGLNYGYTF

V: TRBV29-1
size: -
J: TRBJ1-1
D: -
DNA: TGCAGCGTTGTGCGGGGGAATGAAGCTTTCTTT
CDR3: CSVVRGNEAFF

V: TRBV6-5
size: -
J: TRBJ1-1
D: -
DNA: TGTGCCAGCACCGGGTACCTGGGGGGGTCTGAAGCTTTCTTT
CDR3: CASTGYLGGSEAFF